The 23 T cell receptor beta chains below all came from one sample that was sequenced in a study of shared clonotypes between healthy human individuals. Clones were read by immunoSEQ multiplex PCR, and TCRdb kept only the in-frame ones, dropping some. Of 2 million to 2.5 million clones listed, approximately 94% were seen once; the top ten hold approximately 0.13%. Sequencing was carried out using naive CD4+ T cells sorted from blood. Specified subset: CD45RA+ positively selected. These TCRs come from a man aged 18-30 years in good health.

The chain carries TRBV6-1 and TRBJ1-1, with D uncertain. With 2 bases removed from V and 3 bases from J, the gap between germline ends came to 7 bases. Germline CDR1 reads MNHNS; CDR2 reads SASEGT. The CDR3 length is 13 residues. The CDR3 nucleotides are TGTGCCAGCAGTGAAACGAGGCACACTGAAGCTTTCTTT. This gives the protein CASSETRHTEAFF.

This chain links TRBV6-5 with TRBJ2-1, with D possibly being TRBD2 (5 bases). This CDR3 has 15 amino acids. V was cut by 6 bases and J by 2 bases, with 14 bases left in between. From germline, CDR1 is MNHEY and CDR2 SVGAGI. The CDR3 sequence: CASRPFDGAYNEQFF. CDR3 in DNA: TGTGCCAGCAGACCTTTTGACGGGGCCTACAATGAGCAGTTCTTC.

The chain combines TRBV6-6 with TRBJ2-7; possibly TRBD1 for D (6 bases). Germline values: CDR1 MNHNY, CDR2 SVGAGI (reference sequence). Trimming removed 10 bases from V and 4 bases from J, with 8 bases in between. The CDR3 has 10 residues. The CDR3, as DNA: TGTGCCACCAGGGGTTACGAGCAGTACTTC. Amino acid sequence: CATRGYEQYF.

J is TRBJ1-1 and V is TRBV4-1; no clear D gene. V was cut by 3 bases and J by 8 bases, with 16 bases left in between. The CDR3 is 14 residues long. Per germline, CDR1 MGHRA and CDR2 YSYEKL. CDR3 sequence (DNA): TGCGCCAGCAGCCAGGACTTGGGAGGCCCCGAAGCTTTCTTT. This encodes CASSQDLGGPEAFF.

The chain combines TRBV11-2 with TRBJ2-6; D uncertain. This CDR3 is built from 15 residues. CDR1 and CDR2 (germline): SGHAT, FQNNGV. V lost 6 bases, J lost 0 bases, and 9 bases lay in between. CDR3 sequence (DNA): TGTGCCAGCAGGGCACCCAACTCTGGGGCCAACGTCCTGACTTTC. As protein: CASRAPNSGANVLTF.

J is TRBJ2-1 and V is TRBV7-2, with D perhaps TRBD2 (5 bases). Germline V lookup: CDR1 SGHTA, CDR2 FQGNSA. The CDR3 is 15 residues long. The germline V and J ends were trimmed by 4 bases and 2 bases, with 12 bases remaining between them. CDR3 loop: CASSSSGSTYNEQFF. The CDR3 nucleotides read TGTGCCAGCAGCTCGAGCGGCTCCACCTACAATGAGCAGTTCTTC.

The rearrangement joins TRBV19 to TRBJ1-5; D possibly corresponds to TRBD1 (5 bases). CDR1 is LNHDA, CDR2 SQIVND, per germline (reference sequence). V was shortened by 6 bases and J by 8 bases, with 17 bases between the two germline ends. This CDR3 has 14 amino acids. The CDR3 coding sequence is TGTGCCAGTAGCCGGGGACGGAGGGTGAAGCCCCAGCATTTT. Amino acid sequence: CASSRGRRVKPQHF.

This clone was found once. The gene calls are TRBV30 and TRBJ2-2; 9 nucleotides match TRBD2. The CDR3 totals 17 residues. The germline CDR1 and CDR2 sequences are GTSNPN and SVGIG (reference sequence). The V segment lost 6 bases and the J segment 4 bases; nucleotides outside the gene matches: 15. The DNA for the CDR3 is TGTGCCTGCACCGACCACCGAGCGGGAGGCCTCACCGGGGAGCTGTTTTTT. This encodes CACTDHRAGGLTGELFF.

The chain uses TRBV6-5 and TRBJ2-5; 8 bases map to TRBD1. There are 15 residues in the CDR3. CDR1 MNHEY and CDR2 SVGAGI come from the germline V gene. The V segment lost 1 base and the J segment 2 bases; nucleotides outside the gene matches: 3. The CDR3 region is CASSYFGQGQETQYF. CDR3 DNA sequence: TGTGCCAGCAGTTACTTTGGACAGGGTCAAGAGACCCAGTACTTC.

J is TRBJ1-1 and V is TRBV11-2; D is uncertain. With 4 bases removed from V and 8 bases from J, the gap between germline ends came to 11 bases. The CDR3 spans 12 residues. Germline assignment: CDR1 SGHAT and CDR2 FQNNGV. The CDR3 DNA reads TGTGCCAGCAGCTCAACTCGGCGGGAAGCTTTCTTT. This codes for CASSSTRREAFF.

The chain joins TRBV27 to TRBJ2-1; 8 bases agree with TRBD1. J gave up 5 bases and V 5 bases, and 14 bases lay outside the gene matches. CDR1 is MNHEY and CDR2 is SMNVEV in the germline V gene (reference sequence). The CDR3 is 17 amino acids. The CDR3 DNA is TGTGCCAGCAGTAGGATATTCCCGGGACAGGCAAACAATGAGCAGTTCTTC. This codes for CASSRIFPGQANNEQFF.

The CDR3 bases are TGTGCCAGCAGCGCACTAGCGGGGCTATACAATGAGCAGTTCTTC. As protein: CASSALAGLYNEQFF. J is TRBJ2-1 and V is TRBV7-2; 10 nucleotides match TRBD2. CDR1 and CDR2 (germline): SGHTA, FQGNSA. This CDR3 region has 15 residues. With 5 bases clipped from V and 4 bases from J, the junction kept 5 bases outside the gene matches. Full variable domain (outside the CDR3, taken from reference TRBV7-2 and TRBJ2-1): GAGVSQSPSNKVTEKGKDVELRCDPISGHTALYWYRQSLGQGLEFLIYFQGNSAPDKSGLPSDRFSAERTGGSVSTLTIQRTQQEDSAVYLCASSALAGLYNEQFFGPGTRLTVL.

The chain carries TRBV28 and TRBJ2-7; 8 bases are a match to TRBD1. The CDR3 is 15 residues long. Germline values: CDR1 MDHEN, CDR2 SYDVKM. V was pared by 4 bases and J by 0 bases, with 5 bases of the junction left unmatched. CDR3 protein: CASSWGDRPSYEQYF. For the CDR3, the DNA is TGTGCCAGCAGTTGGGGGGACAGGCCCTCCTACGAGCAGTACTTC.

V is TRBV6-1 and J is TRBJ1-2; 7 positions agree with TRBD1. The J segment lost 4 bases and the V segment lost 3 bases, leaving 5 bases of the junction unmatched. The V gene's germline CDR1 is MNHNS and CDR2 SASEGT. This CDR3 is 14 amino acids long. The CDR3 here is CASSETGSSYGYTF. CDR3 nucleotide sequence: TGTGCCAGCAGTGAGACAGGGTCCTCCTATGGCTACACCTTC.

The J gene is TRBJ2-3, the V gene TRBV11-2; perhaps D is TRBD1 or TRBD2 (5 bases each). Germline V gene lookup returns CDR1 SGHAT and CDR2 FQNNGV. V gave up 3 bases and J gave up 1 base, with 8 bases separating them. The CDR3 has 14 amino acids. This chain's CDR3 is CASSLGTRTDTQYF. The DNA of the CDR3 is TGTGCCAGCAGCTTGGGGACGCGCACAGATACGCAGTATTTT.

A single count supports this clone. The rearrangement links TRBV4-1 to TRBJ2-7; 7 bases are a match to TRBD1. Germline values: CDR1 MGHRA, CDR2 YSYEKL. The CDR3 is 17 residues long. The J segment lost 5 bases and the V segment lost 3 bases, leaving 16 bases of the junction unmatched. The CDR3 nucleotides read TGCGCCAGCAGCCAGCTATTCCGGGACAGACCAAAAGACGAGCAGTACTTC. This encodes CASSQLFRDRPKDEQYF.

V usage is TRBV25-1 and J usage is TRBJ2-7, with D unresolved. Germline V CDR1 and CDR2: MGHDK, SYGVNS. The CDR3 is made up of 11 amino acids. The V end was cut by 3 bases, the J end by 8 bases, with 8 bases between. CDR3: CASSDPSKQYF. The CDR3, as DNA: TGTGCCAGCAGTGACCCCAGCAAGCAGTACTTC.

This clone was observed a handful of times. The chain has TRBV7-9 and TRBJ1-6, with a tentative D call TRBD1 (5 bases). The CDR3 totals 14 residues. With 8 bases removed from V and 7 bases from J, the gap between germline ends came to 15 bases. Germline loops: CDR1 SEHNR, CDR2 FQNEAQ (reference sequence). The CDR3 protein is CASAPGRFNSPLHF. CDR3 nucleotide sequence: TGTGCCAGCGCTCCGGGACGGTTCAATTCACCCCTCCACTTT.

With regard to this clone: The same CDR3 can be traced to other DNA sequences in this sample. The gene calls are TRBV30 and TRBJ1-1; D unresolved. Looked up from germline, CDR1 is GTSNPN and CDR2 is SVGIG (reference sequence). Trimming shortened V by 0 bases and J by 2 bases, and 7 bases separated the two germline ends. CDR3 length equals 13 residues. CDR3 DNA sequence: TGTGCCTGGAGTGTAAAGGGAAACACTGAAGCTTTCTTT. Its protein is CAWSVKGNTEAFF.

The V and J genes are TRBV4-1 and TRBJ2-3, with D maybe TRBD2 (5 bases). CDR1 is MGHRA and CDR2 is YSYEKL in the germline V gene. The CDR3 is 16 residues long. V lost 0 bases, J lost 0 bases, and 10 bases lay in between. In DNA, the CDR3 is TGCGCCAGCAGCCAAGAACCCAGCGGAAGCACAGATACGCAGTATTTT. Amino acid sequence: CASSQEPSGSTDTQYF.

The chain recombines TRBV4-3 with TRBJ2-1; 7 bases map to TRBD2. The CDR3 spans 16 residues. Germline V CDR1 and CDR2: LGHNA, YSLEER. V was pared by 0 bases and J by 7 bases, with 9 bases of the junction left unmatched. CDR3 residues: CASSQDLWRERNEQFF. CDR3 DNA sequence: TGCGCCAGCAGCCAAGATCTTTGGCGGGAGAGGAATGAGCAGTTCTTC.

The chain is built from TRBV4-2 and TRBJ2-2; TRBD1 agrees at 7 bases. After removal of 0 bases from V and 6 bases from J, the junction contained 1 base not matched to a gene. Germline V gives CDR1 LGHNA, CDR2 YNFKEQ. CDR3 size: 14 residues. The CDR3 loop reads CASSQEQGPGELFF. Written as DNA, the CDR3 is TGTGCCAGCAGCCAAGAACAGGGGCCCGGGGAGCTGTTTTTT.

The chain recombines TRBV5-4 with TRBJ1-1; D possibly corresponds to TRBD1 (5 bases). The CDR3 is 13 residues long. CDR1 SGHNT and CDR2 YYREEE come from the germline V gene (reference sequence). V lost 4 bases, J lost 4 bases, and 11 bases lay in between. CDR3 residues: CASSVQGTTEAFF. CDR3 DNA sequence: TGTGCCAGCAGCGTCCAAGGGACCACTGAAGCTTTCTTT.